The 28 T cell receptor beta chains listed next were all sequenced from one sample in a study of T cell responses to AZD1222 COVID-19 vaccine (dated by TCRdb to the early 2020s). The time point label of this sample denotes: about 28 days (+/-7) after the second vaccine dose. Library preparation was by the immunoSEQ multiplex PCR assay. The source is immuneACCESS, and TCRdb retained only in-frame sequences with V and J called. Part of the clones is not carried over; for the studies checked, unresolved V genes explain less than half of this, and the remainder is unexplained. In all, the sample holds roughly 110,000 clones, and around 90% of those were seen once. The biggest ten clones account for 5% to 7.5% of the sample. The starting material was peripheral blood, obtained 28 days after the second AZD1222 dose. The receptors originated from an adult who received the AZD1222 COVID-19 vaccine.

The chain is built from TRBV6-6 and TRBJ1-4; a possible D gene is TRBD1 (6 bases). In germline, CDR1 is MNHNY, CDR2 SVGAGI (reference sequence). This CDR3 is 15 amino acids long. V was cut by 7 bases and J by 3 bases, with 15 bases left in between. The CDR3 DNA reads TGTGCCAGCACTAAAGGGGGTTTGTCTAATGAAAAACTGTTTTTT. It yields the protein CASTKGGLSNEKLFF.

The chain is built from TRBV14 and TRBJ2-7; D is ambiguous. From germline, CDR1 is SGHDN and CDR2 FVKESK. V lost 3 bases, J lost 5 bases, and 5 bases lay in between. CDR3 length: 11 residues. The CDR3, as DNA: TGTGCCAGCAGCCAGAGAAACGAGCAGTACTTC. Its protein product is CASSQRNEQYF. Variable domain in full (rest from reference TRBV14 and TRBJ2-7): EAGVTQFPSHSVIEKGQTVTLRCDPISGHDNLYWYRRVMGKEIKFLLHFVKESKQDESGMPNNRFLAERTGGTYSTLKVQPAELEDSGVYFCASSQRNEQYFGPGTRLTVT.

J is TRBJ1-1 and V is TRBV28; the D is unclear. Germline V gene data show CDR1 as MDHEN and CDR2 as SYDVKM. V was pared by 6 bases and J by 5 bases, with 13 bases between. CDR3 length: 13 amino acids. CDR3 DNA: TGTGCCAGCAGCCCTGGCAGTGGGACTGAAGCTTTCTTT. Its protein product is CASSPGSGTEAFF.

The chain employs TRBV5-1 and TRBJ2-1; the D is unclear. Trimming removed 0 bases at V and 0 bases at J, with 7 bases between. CDR1 and CDR2 from the germline V gene are SGHRS and YFSETQ. The CDR3 runs to 15 residues. DNA for the CDR3: TGCGCCAGCAGCTTGGAGTGGAGCTCCTACAATGAGCAGTTCTTC. This gives the protein CASSLEWSSYNEQFF.

The CDR3 reads CASSQKYDQPQHF. The CDR3 nucleotides are TGTGCCAGCAGCCAAAAGTATGATCAGCCCCAGCATTTT. V and J are TRBV3-1 (or the pseudogene TRBV3-2) and TRBJ1-5; D remains ambiguous. Germline CDR1 is LGHDT and CDR2 is YNNKEL (reference sequence). The CDR3 consists of 13 residues. Trimming cost V 2 bases and J 5 bases, with 7 bases left between them.

The gene calls are TRBV7-2 and TRBJ2-3; 8 bases map to TRBD2. CDR1 is SGHTA, CDR2 FQGNSA, per germline. CDR3 size: 16 residues. J gave up 5 bases and V 7 bases, and 14 bases lay outside the gene matches. The chain's CDR3 is CASTWGIAGGGDTQYF. The DNA for the CDR3 is TGTGCCAGCACCTGGGGTATCGCGGGGGGCGGAGATACGCAGTATTTT.

The chain has TRBV5-1 and TRBJ1-4; 9 nucleotides line up with TRBD1. The germline gives CDR1 SGHRS, CDR2 YFSETQ. The CDR3 sequence is 15 residues long. The V segment lost 4 bases and the J segment 6 bases; nucleotides outside the gene matches: 7. This chain's CDR3 is CASSRQGEGDEKLFF. In DNA form, the CDR3 reads TGCGCCAGCAGCCGACAGGGGGAGGGTGATGAAAAACTGTTTTTT.

In regard to this clone: A junction boundary mismatches the germline segment, possibly from a read error. The rearrangement links TRBV12-3 or TRBV12-4 to TRBJ1-2, with D perhaps TRBD1 (5 bases). The CDR3 extends over 11 amino acids. The CDR3 protein is CASSTAGMGDF. The CDR3 DNA follows: TGTGCCAGCAGTACTGCAGGGATGGGGGACTTC.

The V gene is TRBV5-5, the J gene TRBJ1-2; no firm D call. Trimming stripped 5 bases from V and 4 bases from J, with 9 bases between. Germline V gene data show CDR1 as SGHKS and CDR2 as YYEKEE (reference sequence). The CDR3 runs to 12 residues. Written as DNA, the CDR3 is TGTGCCAGCAGAGAGGGCAGCTATGGCTACACCTTC. Its translation: CASREGSYGYTF.

The chain combines TRBV4-1 with TRBJ1-3; D call uncertain. The CDR3 is 16 residues long. Germline-derived CDR1 and CDR2 are MGHRA and YSYEKL. Trimming stripped 1 base from V and 3 bases from J, with 13 bases between. The CDR3 spells CASSQVRRNDGNTIYF. The CDR3, as DNA: TGCGCCAGCAGCCAAGTCCGCAGGAACGATGGAAACACCATATATTTT.

The gene calls are TRBV5-1 and TRBJ1-4, with D possibly matching TRBD1 (5 bases). The CDR3 consists of 14 residues. In germline, CDR1 is SGHRS, CDR2 YFSETQ. V lost 1 base and J lost 8, with 12 bases in between. The CDR3 protein is CASSLTGSREKLFF. Written as DNA, the CDR3 is TGCGCCAGCAGCTTGACAGGCTCAAGGGAAAAACTGTTTTTT.

This chain connects TRBV28 to TRBJ1-5; D possibly corresponds to TRBD1 (6 bases). CDR3 size: 14 residues. Between the trimmed V and J ends, which lost 4 bases and 5 bases, there was a span of 12 bases. The germline V gene encodes CDR1 MDHEN and CDR2 SYDVKM. The CDR3 here is CASSSRGIDQPQHF. The CDR3 bases are TGTGCCAGCAGTTCCAGGGGAATCGATCAGCCCCAGCATTTT.

V usage is TRBV28 and J usage is TRBJ1-1; D is possibly TRBD1 (5 bases). The germline V gene encodes CDR1 MDHEN and CDR2 SYDVKM. The CDR3 is made up of 15 amino acids. V lost 3 bases to trimming and J lost 1 base, with 12 bases between them. This CDR3 reads CASSFSGMGNTEAFF. CDR3 nucleotides: TGTGCCAGCAGTTTCTCAGGGATGGGGAACACTGAAGCTTTCTTT.

The rearrangement uses TRBV28 and TRBJ2-1; D ambiguous. Germline V CDR1 and CDR2: MDHEN, SYDVKM. V was pared by 5 bases and J by 6 bases, with 5 bases between. This CDR3 contains 11 residues. CDR3 DNA: TGTGCCAGCAGTGGGTTCAATGAGCAGTTCTTC. Residues: CASSGFNEQFF.

The chain recombines TRBV29-1 with TRBJ2-6, with a tentative D call TRBD2 (5 bases). Germline assignment: CDR1 SQVTM and CDR2 ANQGSEA. Trimming took off 1 base at V and 1 base at J, with 14 bases between the two ends. This CDR3 is built from 17 residues. The CDR3 region has the DNA TGCAGCGTTGAAGGCTGGGAGAGAAAGTCTGGGGCCAACGTCCTGACTTTC. Translation gives CSVEGWERKSGANVLTF.

The chain uses TRBV30 and TRBJ1-3; D remains ambiguous. V was clipped by 5 bases and J by 2 bases, with 10 bases between them. The germline CDR1 and CDR2 sequences are GTSNPN and SVGIG (reference sequence). The CDR3 runs to 13 residues. DNA of the CDR3: TGTGCCTGGGATTCTGGGGCTGGAAACACCATATATTTT. This gives the protein CAWDSGAGNTIYF.

This rearrangement joins TRBV6-5 to TRBJ1-2; tentative D call: TRBD1 (6 bases). Deletions cut 2 bases from V and 0 bases from J, with 10 bases between. The V gene's germline CDR1 is MNHEY and CDR2 SVGAGI. The CDR3 length is 15 residues. DNA for the CDR3: TGTGCCAGCAGTTACGACGGGGGCCCTAACTATGGCTACACCTTC. It codes for CASSYDGGPNYGYTF.

V and J are TRBV11-2 and TRBJ2-5; D not resolved. This CDR3 region has 13 residues. CDR1 is SGHAT, CDR2 FQNNGV, per germline. V shed 0 bases and J shed 6 bases, with 8 bases lying between them. CDR3 sequence: CASSLDGSQTQYF. CDR3 bases: TGTGCCAGCAGCTTAGATGGCAGCCAGACCCAGTACTTC.

This clone is a singleton in its sample. The gene calls are TRBV4-3 and TRBJ1-2; 7 bases map to TRBD1. Germline CDR1 and CDR2: LGHNA and YSLEER. Trimming cost V 4 bases and J 6 bases; bases outside gene matches: 20. The CDR3 is 18 amino acids. The CDR3 DNA follows: TGCGCCAGCAGCCGATCCGAATACAGGGGCGAAGGTTGGAATGGCTACACCTTC. Translation gives CASSRSEYRGEGWNGYTF.

The chain is built from TRBV30 and TRBJ1-5, with unresolved D. Germline CDR1 is GTSNPN and CDR2 is SVGIG (reference sequence). Trimming shortened V by 2 bases and J by 0 bases, and 5 bases separated the two germline ends. This CDR3 spans 13 amino acids. Here the CDR3 DNA reads TGTGCCTGGAGTCTAAGTAGCAATCAGCCCCAGCATTTT. Residues: CAWSLSSNQPQHF. The whole variable domain, filled in from reference TRBV30 and TRBJ1-5, reads SQTIHQWPATLVQPVGSPLSLECTVEGTSNPNLYWYRQAAGRGLQLLFYSVGIGQISSEVPQNLSASRPQDRQFILSSKKLLLSDSGFYLCAWSLSSNQPQHFGDGTRLSIL.

The chain has TRBV28 and TRBJ2-2; TRBD1 matches 9 bases. V dropped 5 bases and J dropped 3; count of bases not matched to a gene: 4. CDR1 and CDR2 from the germline V gene are MDHEN and SYDVKM. The CDR3 sequence is 15 residues long. CDR3 protein: CASSRGQGYTGELFF. The CDR3 DNA reads TGTGCCAGCAGTAGGGGACAGGGATACACCGGGGAGCTGTTTTTT.

V gene TRBV7-6 combines with J gene TRBJ2-2; no firm D call. V was shortened by 0 bases and J by 7 bases, with 12 bases between the two germline ends. Germline CDR1 is SGHVS and CDR2 is FNYEAQ. This CDR3 is 15 amino acids long. CDR3 in amino acids: CASSLAQITVGELFF. DNA for the CDR3: TGTGCCAGCAGCTTAGCCCAGATTACCGTCGGGGAGCTGTTTTTT.

This clone occurred many times. The J gene is TRBJ2-5, the V gene TRBV3-1 (or the pseudogene TRBV3-2); D possibly corresponds to TRBD1 (6 bases). V lost 3 bases and J 2 bases, leaving 13 bases between the germline ends. CDR3 length: 15 residues. Germline V lookup: CDR1 LGHDT, CDR2 YNNKEL (reference sequence). The CDR3 reads CASSQAHREQETQYF. Here the CDR3 DNA reads TGTGCCAGCAGCCAGGCCCACAGGGAGCAAGAGACCCAGTACTTC.

The chain has TRBV19 and TRBJ2-5; no definite D call. The CDR3 sequence is 12 residues long. Germline values: CDR1 LNHDA, CDR2 SQIVND (reference sequence). With 3 bases removed from V and 2 bases from J, the gap between germline ends came to 4 bases. The CDR3 sequence is CASSMEQETQYF. The CDR3 DNA is TGTGCCAGTAGTATGGAACAAGAGACCCAGTACTTC.

This clone showed up just once. The chain combines TRBV6-6 with TRBJ2-3; D not resolved. V lost 6 bases and J lost 6, with 10 bases in between. Germline CDR1 reads MNHNY; CDR2 reads SVGAGI (reference sequence). The CDR3 runs 12 residues. CDR3 coding DNA: TGTGCCAGCAGCCCTATATCGGATACGCAGTATTTT. Its protein product is CASSPISDTQYF.

V usage is TRBV6-5 and J usage is TRBJ1-3; D remains ambiguous. Germline CDR1 MNHEY, CDR2 SVGAGI. Trimming pared 2 bases from V and 1 base from J, leaving 6 bases between. The CDR3 runs 14 residues. The CDR3 DNA follows: TGTGCCAGCAGTTACGTGAGATCTGGAAACACCATATATTTT. This codes for CASSYVRSGNTIYF.

This clone was observed once. The chain employs TRBV7-2 and TRBJ1-2; perhaps TRBD1 as D (5 bases). Per the germline V gene, CDR1 is SGHTA and CDR2 is FQGNSA. V was trimmed by 5 bases and J by 7 bases, leaving 14 bases between them. The CDR3 consists of 13 residues. The CDR3 is CASSQPFGAGYTF. In DNA, the CDR3 is TGTGCCAGCAGCCAACCCTTTGGGGCTGGCTACACCTTC.

The chain recombines TRBV6-5 with TRBJ1-2, with D maybe TRBD1 (5 bases). The CDR3 length is 16 residues. Trimming took 2 bases from V and 0 from J, leaving 13 bases between them. CDR1 MNHEY and CDR2 SVGAGI come from the germline V gene. CDR3 sequence reads: CASSYHWGTSNYGYTF. The CDR3 DNA follows: TGTGCCAGCAGTTACCACTGGGGGACCTCTAACTATGGCTACACCTTC.